These 19 T cell receptor beta chains were sequenced from one sample in a study of T cells in Graves' hyperthyroidism and ophthalmopathy. There were TCR beta CDR3 regions amplified from RNA transcripts. First-round RT-PCR of the TCR CDR3 relied on the HTBI primer set. TCRdb processed the multiplex PCR reads anew with MiXCR; each CDR3 protein has one entry. The sample yields a few hundred thousand distinct CDR3 sequences, just under 15% seen once. Input material: blood. The receptors originated from a woman aged 25 to 39 with Graves' hyperthyroidism.

Many counts were recorded for this clonotype. The rearrangement uses TRBV29-1 and TRBJ1-4; unclear D gene. Trimming cost V 5 bases and J 4 bases, with 11 bases left between them. The germline CDR1 and CDR2 sequences are SQVTM and ANQGSEA. The CDR3 runs to 13 residues. The chain's CDR3 is CSVLEGLNEKLFF. CDR3 bases: TGCAGCGTTCTTGAAGGACTTAATGAAAAACTGTTTTTT.

Ten or more counts support this clonotype. The gene calls are TRBV20-1 and TRBJ2-7; no clear D gene. CDR3 length: 19 residues. The germline gives CDR1 DFQATT, CDR2 SNEGSKA (reference sequence). The V and J ends lost 1 base and 0 bases respectively, with 25 bases between them. CDR3 sequence reads: CSARGPSDGRYSSSYEQYF. CDR3 in DNA: TGCAGTGCTAGAGGCCCGTCCGATGGGCGGTACTCAAGCTCCTACGAGCAGTACTTC.

Note on this clonotype: Its ends do not fully match the called genes, so a read error is possible. The genes are TRBV4-1 and TRBJ2-3; D not certain. There are 16 residues in the CDR3. The germline V gene encodes CDR1 MGHRA and CDR2 YSYEKL. The CDR3 spells CASGQVSLPGPDTQYF. DNA of the CDR3: TGCGCCAGCGGCCAAGTCTCACTCCCAGGCCCAGATACGCAGTATTTT.

The chain carries TRBV27 and TRBJ2-7, with TRBD2 as a possible D gene (5 bases). Germline V gene lookup returns CDR1 MNHEY and CDR2 SMNVEV (reference sequence). The V and J ends lost 6 bases and 0 bases respectively, with 21 bases between them. This CDR3 is built from 17 residues. In DNA form, the CDR3 reads TGTGCCAGCAGCCTATCGGGTTTGGGAGCGAGCTCCTACGAGCAGTACTTC. Translated: CASSLSGLGASSYEQYF.

This sequence joins TRBV20-1 and TRBJ1-5; no clear D. Deletions cut 2 bases from V and 5 bases from J, with 19 bases between. CDR3 length: 16 amino acids. From germline, CDR1 is DFQATT and CDR2 SNEGSKA (reference sequence). The CDR3 is CSARPQMVSFHQPQHF. Here the CDR3 DNA reads TGCAGTGCTAGACCGCAAATGGTTTCTTTTCATCAGCCCCAGCATTTT.

Worth noting for this clonotype: A much bigger clone sits one base away, suggesting this may be a read error. This chain uses TRBV7-9 with TRBJ1-2; D not certain. With 2 bases removed from V and 4 bases from J, the gap between germline ends came to 11 bases. The CDR3 has 14 amino acids. Germline V gives CDR1 SEHNR, CDR2 FQNEAQ (reference sequence). This CDR3 reads CASSLSRFGYGYTF. The DNA of the CDR3 is TGTGCCAGCAGCTTAAGCAGGTTTGGCTATGGCTACACCTTC.

The chain joins TRBV30 to TRBJ1-3; D gene uncertain. V shed 0 bases and J shed 3 bases, with 15 bases lying between them. Germline assignment: CDR1 GTSNPN and CDR2 SVGIG (reference sequence). The CDR3 length is 16 residues. CDR3 nucleotide sequence: TGTGCCTGGAGTGTACGCAGGATTCACTTTGGAAACACCATATATTTT. Encoded protein: CAWSVRRIHFGNTIYF.

This clonotype has a handful of counts. The rearrangement joins TRBV19 to TRBJ1-5; 7 nucleotides agree with TRBD1. Germline-derived CDR1 and CDR2 are LNHDA and SQIVND (reference sequence). V dropped 6 bases and J dropped 6; count of bases not matched to a gene: 8. The CDR3 extends over 14 amino acids. The CDR3 protein is CASRNDRVRQPQHF. The CDR3 bases are TGTGCCAGTAGAAATGACAGGGTTCGTCAGCCCCAGCATTTT.

This clonotype was counted ten times or more. This sequence joins TRBV7-3 and TRBJ2-3; 11 bases agree with TRBD2. The CDR3 consists of 14 residues. The germline CDR1 and CDR2 sequences are SGHTA and FQGTGA. V was pared by 5 bases and J by 3 bases, with 1 base of the junction left unmatched. CDR3 residues: CASSIAGGTDTQYF. In DNA form, the CDR3 reads TGTGCCAGCAGCATAGCGGGAGGGACAGATACGCAGTATTTT.

A note on this clonotype: A much larger clone differs from this one at a single base, so this may be a read error. V usage is TRBV20-1 and J usage is TRBJ2-1, with a tentative D call TRBD2 (5 bases). The CDR3 is 14 residues long. V was cut by 6 bases and J by 9 bases, with 21 bases left in between. The germline gives CDR1 DFQATT, CDR2 SNEGSKA (reference sequence). CDR3 DNA: TGCAGTGCCGCAGCGGCCCTCTCGTCGCTTGAGCAGTTCTTC. Translating gives CSAAAALSSLEQFF.

The CDR3 spells CASSSGWGQGQTYNEQFF. In DNA form, the CDR3 reads TGCGCCAGCAGCTCCGGCTGGGGACAGGGGCAAACCTACAATGAGCAGTTCTTC. The chain joins TRBV5-1 to TRBJ2-1; 10 bases match TRBD1. V lost 3 bases and J lost 2; bases outside the gene matches: 11. This CDR3 spans 18 amino acids. Germline values: CDR1 SGHRS, CDR2 YFSETQ.

The chain has TRBV12-3 or TRBV12-4 and TRBJ2-7; D is undetermined. The V end lost 3 bases, the J end lost 4 bases, and 7 bases lay between the germline ends. The CDR3 has 12 residues. DNA for the CDR3: TGTGCCAGCAGTTTCCAGATGTACGAGCAGTACTTC. The encoded protein is CASSFQMYEQYF.

This clonotype was detected many times. The chain uses TRBV6-1 and TRBJ1-4; TRBD1 is a possible D gene (5 bases). Trimming took 8 bases from V and 4 from J, leaving 20 bases between them. This CDR3 comprises 16 residues. From germline, CDR1 is MNHNS and CDR2 SASEGT. CDR3 nucleotide sequence: TGTGCCAGCGGTCCGGGACCGCAAGATCATAATGAAAAACTGTTTTTT. Protein: CASGPGPQDHNEKLFF.

This clonotype has at least ten counts. This sequence joins TRBV12-3 or TRBV12-4 and TRBJ2-3; D uncertain. This CDR3 has 11 amino acids. The V gene lost 4 bases and the J gene lost 3 bases, with 2 bases spanning the gap. CDR3 residues: CASSWTDTQYF. The CDR3 coding sequence is TGTGCCAGCAGTTGGACAGATACGCAGTATTTT.

This clonotype was found many times. This sequence joins TRBV12-3 or TRBV12-4 and TRBJ2-1; unclear D gene. The ends were cut back, 6 bases at V and 8 bases at J, with 14 bases in the middle. The CDR3 sequence is 13 residues long. CDR3 in amino acids: CASSPVRSDEQFF. CDR3 coding DNA: TGTGCCAGCAGCCCCGTTCGATCCGATGAGCAGTTCTTC.

The V gene is TRBV5-1, the J gene TRBJ2-3; D is unresolved. V was shortened by 3 bases and J by 2 bases, with 13 bases between the two germline ends. In germline, CDR1 is SGHRS, CDR2 YFSETQ. The CDR3 totals 15 residues. The CDR3 sequence: CASSSRRRITDTQYF. CDR3 coding DNA: TGCGCCAGCAGCTCGCGTCGTAGAATCACAGATACGCAGTATTTT.

This clonotype was observed many times. The rearrangement links TRBV7-2 to TRBJ2-7; D is undetermined. V lost 5 bases and J lost 3, with 5 bases in between. The CDR3 totals 11 residues. The germline V gene has CDR1 SGHTA and CDR2 FQGNSA. The CDR3 is CASSRVYEQYF. The CDR3 nucleotides read TGTGCCAGCAGCCGGGTCTACGAGCAGTACTTC.

The table lists this clonotype with many counts. The J gene is TRBJ1-1, the V gene TRBV5-1; 11 bases match TRBD1. The CDR3 extends over 15 amino acids. CDR1 SGHRS and CDR2 YFSETQ come from the germline V gene. The junction had 9 bases not matched to a gene; V was cut back by 4 bases and J by 7 bases. The CDR3 spells CASSPGQGAGFEAFF. DNA of the CDR3: TGCGCCAGCAGCCCCGGACAGGGGGCCGGTTTTGAAGCTTTCTTT.

This clonotype was counted many times. V is TRBV6-2 or TRBV6-3 and J is TRBJ2-1; 7 bases are shared with TRBD2. Trimming at V came to 6 bases and at J to 0 bases, leaving 8 bases not matched to a gene. Germline CDR1 MNHEY, CDR2 SVGEGT. The CDR3 runs 16 residues. CDR3 protein: CASSLTSKYSYNEQFF. The CDR3 nucleotides are TGTGCCAGCAGCCTGACTAGCAAATACTCCTACAATGAGCAGTTCTTC.